Listed below are T cell receptor beta chains from one sample, sequenced in a study of CD8 T cells in ankylosing spondylitis. MiXCR was run by TCRdb on the 5' RACE reads, yielding one entry per CDR3 protein. The top ten hold 6.8% of the sample, which has around 540,000 distinct CDR3 sequences, about 12% seen once. Material for sequencing was blood, either unsorted or a sorted T cell fraction (not recorded which). The receptors come from a male donor with ankylosing spondylitis. CDR3s include the opening cysteine and the closing phenylalanine or tryptophan. Each record gives: clone size, J gene, V gene, D gene, CDR3 DNA, CDR3 protein. D genes are given only for firm matches. Clone sizes are given selectively: once, few, many, or a class where the clone is expanded.

NA	TRBJ2-2	TRBV30	NA	TGTGCCTGGAGTGACCCGCGACACCATACCACCGGGGAGCTGTTTTTT	CAWSDPRHHTTGELFF
few	TRBJ2-2	TRBV20-1	NA	TGCAGTGCTAGAGATCCCCGCTCATTCAACACCGGGGAGCTGTTTTTT	CSARDPRSFNTGELFF
few	TRBJ2-4	TRBV6-5	NA	TGTGCCAGCAGTTACTGGGAGTGGGCCAGAGTGGGAGCCAAAAACATTCAGTACTTC	CASSYWEWARVGAKNIQYF
few	TRBJ2-5	TRBV11-2	TRBD2	TGTGCCAGCAGCCTCCCCGGGACTAGCGGACCTACAGAGACCCAGTACTTC	CASSLPGTSGPTETQYF
NA	TRBJ2-2	TRBV4-1	NA	TGCGCCAGCAGCCAAGAAGTCAGTCCCAACACCGGGGAGCTGTTTTTT	CASSQEVSPNTGELFF
NA	TRBJ2-5	TRBV7-2	TRBD2	TGTGCCAGCAGCAGAGCGGGAGTTGAGACCCAGTACTTC	CASSRAGVETQYF
many	TRBJ1-5	TRBV4-1	TRBD1	TGCGCCAGCAGCCAAGAAGTAGGGGGCATGGGACAGCCCCAGCATTTT	CASSQEVGGMGQPQHF
many	TRBJ2-1	TRBV11-2	TRBD2	TGTGCCAGCAGCTTTAGCGGGAGATACAATGAGCAGTTCTTC	CASSFSGRYNEQFF
few	TRBJ2-5	TRBV5-1	TRBD1	TGCGCCAGCAGCTTGACAGGGGTGGCCGGAGAGACCCAGTACTTC	CASSLTGVAGETQYF
NA	TRBJ2-3	TRBV3-1	NA	TGTGCCAGCAGCCAAGATGTAATAGTCGGGGATACGCAGTATTTT	CASSQDVIVGDTQYF
NA	TRBJ2-5	TRBV20-1	TRBD1	TGCAGTGCTAGAGACCTGCGACAGGGCCAAGAGACCCAGTACTTC	CSARDLRQGQETQYF